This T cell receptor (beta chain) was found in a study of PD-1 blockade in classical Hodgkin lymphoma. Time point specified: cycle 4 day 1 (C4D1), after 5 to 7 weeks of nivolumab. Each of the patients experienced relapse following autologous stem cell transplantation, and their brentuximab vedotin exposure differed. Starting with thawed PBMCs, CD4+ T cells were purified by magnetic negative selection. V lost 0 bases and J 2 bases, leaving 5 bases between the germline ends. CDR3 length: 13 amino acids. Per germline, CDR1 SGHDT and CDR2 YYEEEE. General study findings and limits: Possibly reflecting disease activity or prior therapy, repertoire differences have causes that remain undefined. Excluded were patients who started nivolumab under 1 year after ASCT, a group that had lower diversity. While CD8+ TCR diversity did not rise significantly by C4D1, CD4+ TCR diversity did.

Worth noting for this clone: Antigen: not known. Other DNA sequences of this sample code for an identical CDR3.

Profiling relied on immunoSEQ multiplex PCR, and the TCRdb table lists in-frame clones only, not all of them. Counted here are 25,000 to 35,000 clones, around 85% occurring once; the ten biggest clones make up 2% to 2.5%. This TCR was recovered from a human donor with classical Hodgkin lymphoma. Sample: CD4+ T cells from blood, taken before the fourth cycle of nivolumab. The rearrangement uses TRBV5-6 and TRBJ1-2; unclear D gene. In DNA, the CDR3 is TGTGCCAGCAGCTTGGACACCAACTATGGCTACACCTTC. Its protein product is CASSLDTNYGYTF.